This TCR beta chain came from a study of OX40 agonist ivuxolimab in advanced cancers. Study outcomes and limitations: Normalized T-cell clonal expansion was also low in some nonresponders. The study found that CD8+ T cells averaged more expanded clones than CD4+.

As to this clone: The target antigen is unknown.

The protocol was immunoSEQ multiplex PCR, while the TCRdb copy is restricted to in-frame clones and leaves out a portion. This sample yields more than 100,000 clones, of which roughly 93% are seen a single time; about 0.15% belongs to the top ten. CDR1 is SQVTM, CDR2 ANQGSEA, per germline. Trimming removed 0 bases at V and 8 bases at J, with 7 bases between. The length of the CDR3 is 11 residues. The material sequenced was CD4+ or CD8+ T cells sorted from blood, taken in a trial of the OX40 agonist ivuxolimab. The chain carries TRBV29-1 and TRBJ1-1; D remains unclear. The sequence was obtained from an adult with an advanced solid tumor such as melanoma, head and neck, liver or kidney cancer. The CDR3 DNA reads TGCAGCGTTGAAGATTTGCGAGAAGCTTTCTTT. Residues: CSVEDLREAFF.